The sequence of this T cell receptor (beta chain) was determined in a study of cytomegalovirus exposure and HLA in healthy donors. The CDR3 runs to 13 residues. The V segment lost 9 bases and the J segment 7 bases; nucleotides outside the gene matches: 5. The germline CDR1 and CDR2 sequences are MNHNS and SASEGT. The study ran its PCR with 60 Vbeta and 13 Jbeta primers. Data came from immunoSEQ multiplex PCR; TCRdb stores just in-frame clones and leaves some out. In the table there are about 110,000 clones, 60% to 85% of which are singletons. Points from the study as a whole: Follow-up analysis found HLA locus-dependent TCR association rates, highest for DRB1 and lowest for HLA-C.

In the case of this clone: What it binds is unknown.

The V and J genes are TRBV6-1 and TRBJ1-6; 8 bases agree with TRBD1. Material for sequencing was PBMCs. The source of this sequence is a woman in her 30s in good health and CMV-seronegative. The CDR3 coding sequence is TGTGCCAGTAGAGGACAGGGAAATTCACCCCTCCACTTT. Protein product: CASRGQGNSPLHF.